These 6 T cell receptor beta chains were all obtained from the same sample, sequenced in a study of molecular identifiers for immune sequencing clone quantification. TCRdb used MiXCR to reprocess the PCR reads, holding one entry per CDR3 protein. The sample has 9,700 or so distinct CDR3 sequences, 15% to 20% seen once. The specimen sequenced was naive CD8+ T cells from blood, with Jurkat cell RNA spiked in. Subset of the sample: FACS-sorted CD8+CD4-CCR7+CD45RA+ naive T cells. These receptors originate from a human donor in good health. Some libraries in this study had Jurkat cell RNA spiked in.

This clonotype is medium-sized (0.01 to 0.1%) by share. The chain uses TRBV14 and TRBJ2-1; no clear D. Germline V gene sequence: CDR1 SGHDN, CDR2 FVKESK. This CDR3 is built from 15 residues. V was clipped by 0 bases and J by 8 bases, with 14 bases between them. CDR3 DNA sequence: TGTGCCAGCAGCCAAGAGCACCTAAGCCTCGATGAGCAGTTCTTC. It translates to CASSQEHLSLDEQFF.

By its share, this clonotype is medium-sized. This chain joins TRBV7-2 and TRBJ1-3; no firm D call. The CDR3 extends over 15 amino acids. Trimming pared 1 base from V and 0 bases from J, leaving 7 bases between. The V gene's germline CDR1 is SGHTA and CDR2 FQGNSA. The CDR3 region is CASSLEIDSGNTIYF. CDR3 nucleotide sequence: TGTGCCAGCAGCTTAGAGATAGACTCTGGAAACACCATATATTTT.

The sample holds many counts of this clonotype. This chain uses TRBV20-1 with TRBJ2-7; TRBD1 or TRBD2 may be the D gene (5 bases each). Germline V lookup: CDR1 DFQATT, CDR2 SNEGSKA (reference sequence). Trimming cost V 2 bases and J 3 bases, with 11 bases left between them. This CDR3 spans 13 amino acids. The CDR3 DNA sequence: TGCAGTGCTAGATCACAGGAGGACTACGAGCAGTACTTC. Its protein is CSARSQEDYEQYF.

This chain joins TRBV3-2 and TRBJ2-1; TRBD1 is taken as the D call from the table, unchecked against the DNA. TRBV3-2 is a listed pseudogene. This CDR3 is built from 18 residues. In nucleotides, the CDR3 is TGTGCCAGCAGCCAAGTAGGGGATAGACCAAGCTCCTACAATGAGCAGTTCTTC. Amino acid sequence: CASSQVGDRPSSYNEQFF.

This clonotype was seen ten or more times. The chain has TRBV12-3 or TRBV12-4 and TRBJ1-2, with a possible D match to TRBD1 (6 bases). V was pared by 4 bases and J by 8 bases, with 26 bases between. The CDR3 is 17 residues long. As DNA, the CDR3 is TGTGCCAGCAGTTCCCTCTTCGGGACACCCAATCTAGAGGGCTACACCTTC. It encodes CASSSLFGTPNLEGYTF.

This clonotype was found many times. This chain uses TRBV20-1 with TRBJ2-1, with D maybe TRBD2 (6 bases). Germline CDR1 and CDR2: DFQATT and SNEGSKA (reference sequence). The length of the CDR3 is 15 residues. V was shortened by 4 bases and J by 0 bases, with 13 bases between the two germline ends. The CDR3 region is CSATEDYHSYNEQFF. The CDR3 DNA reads TGCAGTGCTACGGAGGACTACCACTCCTACAATGAGCAGTTCTTC.